This TCR beta chain was sequenced during a study of cytomegalovirus exposure and HLA in healthy donors. Points from the study as a whole: Relative to the roughly 690-donor mean, N-insertions were reportedly fewer in an Asian-associated ancestry cluster in a later analysis. Within the data, a cluster of highly shared sequence variants was likely a sequencing artifact.

About this clone: No antigen is known for it.

PCR used 60 Vbeta primers and 13 Jbeta primers. Assay used: immunoSEQ multiplex PCR; TCRdb lists only in-frame clones, some missing. The sample includes about 200,000 clones, 83% of them seen just once. The CDR3 length is 14 residues. V was trimmed by 6 bases and J by 1 base, leaving 9 bases between them. CDR1 and CDR2 (germline): MNHEY, SMNVEV (reference sequence). The sample comprised PBMCs. This TCR derives from a girl between 10 and 17 years old in good health and CMV-seronegative. The chain combines TRBV27 with TRBJ2-2; weak D call: TRBD2 (6 bases). The CDR3 sequence: CASSPAGNTGELFF. The DNA of the CDR3 is TGTGCCAGCAGCCCAGCGGGGAACACCGGGGAGCTGTTTTTT.